Included here is one T cell receptor (beta chain) sequence, with context. This specimen comes from a study of STAT5B mutations in CD4+ large granular lymphocyte leukemia. Here immunoSEQ multiplex PCR was the method, and the copy in TCRdb shows in-frame clones only, minus some. Of 20,000 to 25,000 clones in the sample, over 60% were seen once. Germline V gene data show CDR1 as ENHRY and CDR2 as SYGVKD. After removal of 2 bases from V and 7 bases from J, the junction contained 11 bases not matched to a gene. CDR3 size: 18 residues. The genes are TRBV10-3 and TRBJ2-2; 12 bases are shared with TRBD2. The clonotype originates from a human donor in good health. The specimen was CD4+ T cells from blood buffy coats. The CDR3: CAISEGQTSGSSFGELFF. The CDR3 coding sequence is TGTGCCATCAGTGAGGGCCAGACTAGCGGGAGTTCGTTCGGGGAGCTGTTTTTT.